Listed below are T cell receptor beta chains from one sample, sequenced in a study of T cell repertoires in cytomegalovirus infection. In TCRdb, the reads were re-called with MiXCR into one record per CDR3 protein. Here the sample spans 400,000 to 550,000 distinct CDR3 sequences, about 11% being singletons. Input material: PBMCs. These receptors all stem from a human donor in good health (CMV status not recorded). Some clones in this sample may be carry-over from other donors' samples. The CDR3 runs from the conserved cysteine through the conserved F or W. D genes are given only for firm matches. Size tells how often a clone was seen (once, few, many) or the class of an expanded clone, and some rows leave it out.

>TRBJ2-2|TRBV5-4|many|-
CASSLTVPGAGELFF
TGTGCCAGCAGCTTGACAGTCCCGGGGGCCGGGGAGCTGTTTTTT
>TRBJ2-1|TRBV7-3|many|TRBD2
CASSNSGLAAMSSYNEQFF
TGTGCCAGCAGCAATTCTGGACTAGCGGCCATGAGCTCCTACAATGAGCAGTTCTTC
>TRBJ1-1|TRBV6-1|many|TRBD1
CASRTGVTEAFF
TGTGCCAGCAGGACAGGGGTCACTGAAGCTTTCTTT
>TRBJ2-3|TRBV10-3|many|-
CAISESDGDTQYF
TGTGCCATCAGTGAGTCCGATGGAGATACGCAGTATTTT
>TRBJ2-7|TRBV6-1|many|-
CASSESPGPHYEQYF
TGTGCCAGCAGTGAAAGCCCGGGACCCCACTACGAGCAGTACTTC
>TRBJ2-2|TRBV7-3|-|TRBD1
CASSLRDRTGRELFF
TGTGCCAGCAGCTTGCGGGACAGGACCGGCCGGGAGCTGTTTTTT
>TRBJ2-4|TRBV20-1|few|-
CSARKDNKKNIQYF
TGCAGTGCTAGAAAGGACAACAAAAAAAACATTCAGTACTTC
>TRBJ2-1|TRBV5-1|many|TRBD1
CASSRADRANEQFF
TGCGCCAGCAGCCGTGCGGACAGGGCCAATGAGCAGTTCTTC
>TRBJ1-1|TRBV5-5|many|TRBD1
CASRLRTGSGEAFF
TGTGCCAGCAGGCTGCGGACAGGTTCCGGTGAAGCTTTCTTT
>TRBJ2-5|TRBV14|many|TRBD1
CASSPRQGANQETQYF
TGTGCCAGCAGCCCCCGGCAGGGGGCTAACCAAGAGACCCAGTACTTC
>TRBJ2-7|TRBV6-1|-|-
CASTKHQGSYEQYF
TGTGCCAGCACCAAACATCAGGGCTCCTACGAGCAGTACTTC
>TRBJ1-5|TRBV20-1|few|-
CSASYRVNQPQHF
TGCAGTGCTAGCTACAGGGTTAATCAGCCCCAGCATTTT
>TRBJ2-1|TRBV19|-|-
CASSRTSLRGGINEQFF
TGTGCCAGTAGTAGGACTAGTTTGAGGGGGGGGATCAATGAGCAGTTCTTC
>TRBJ2-5|TRBV12-3/TRBV12-4|many|-
CASSTQGRETQYF
TGTGCCAGCAGCACACAGGGTCGGGAGACCCAGTACTTC
>TRBJ1-1|TRBV6-1|many|-
CASTPRGFNTEAFF
TGTGCCAGCACCCCCCGCGGGTTCAACACTGAAGCTTTCTTT
>TRBJ2-5|TRBV19|few|-
CASKGRGQETQYF
TGTGCCAGTAAGGGCAGAGGACAAGAGACCCAGTACTTC
>TRBJ2-2|TRBV3-1|many|-
CASWKGNSGELFF
TGTGCCAGCTGGAAGGGGAATAGCGGGGAGCTGTTTTTT
>TRBJ2-1|TRBV4-1|many|TRBD1
CASSQWTGGNDEQFF
TGCGCCAGCAGCCAATGGACAGGGGGGAACGATGAGCAGTTCTTC
>TRBJ2-2|TRBV5-6|-|TRBD2
CASSITSGGNTGELFF
TGTGCCAGCAGCATTACTAGCGGGGGAAACACCGGGGAGCTGTTTTTT
>TRBJ2-7|TRBV29-1|many|-
CSVEGTRTSYEQYF
TGCAGCGTTGAAGGTACGCGGACTTCCTACGAGCAGTACTTC
>TRBJ1-1|TRBV20-1|many|TRBD1
CSAREGHRGRTEAFF
TGCAGTGCTAGAGAGGGACACAGGGGGCGTACTGAAGCTTTCTTT
>TRBJ2-7|TRBV10-3|-|TRBD1
CAIRTGTGGPSRSYEQYF
TGTGCCATCAGAACCGGGACAGGGGGTCCGTCTAGGTCCTACGAGCAGTACTTC
>TRBJ2-7|TRBV29-1|few|-
CSVGHNYEQYF
TGCAGCGTTGGGCATAACTACGAGCAGTACTTC
>TRBJ2-1|TRBV5-6|few|-
CASSLRLSGGSNEQFF
TGTGCCAGCAGCTTGAGACTTAGCGGTGGCTCCAATGAGCAGTTCTTC
>TRBJ2-7|TRBV7-8|many|-
CASSGSAGARYEQYF
TGTGCCAGCAGCGGGTCGGCAGGGGCGAGGTACGAGCAGTACTTC
>TRBJ1-4|TRBV28|many|-
CASSLPKGGVNEKLFF
TGTGCCAGCAGTCTCCCTAAGGGGGGGGTGAATGAAAAACTGTTTTTT
>TRBJ1-2|TRBV12-3/TRBV12-4|many|TRBD1
CASSGTGGPYGYTF
TGTGCCAGCAGCGGGACAGGGGGCCCCTATGGCTACACCTTC
>TRBJ2-3|TRBV2|many|TRBD2
CASRGQGGGAVQYF
TGTGCCAGCAGGGGTCAGGGCGGGGGGGCCGTGCAGTATTTT
>TRBJ2-1|TRBV20-1|many|TRBD2
CSLPIAGGNNEQFF
TGCAGTCTTCCAATAGCGGGAGGTAACAATGAGCAGTTCTTC
>TRBJ1-6|TRBV7-9|many|-
CASSRGGQAESPLHF
TGTGCCAGCAGCCGAGGGGGGCAGGCGGAATCACCCCTCCACTTT
>TRBJ1-3|TRBV7-9|many|-
CASSLGRGSGNTIYF
TGTGCCAGCAGCTTGGGACGGGGGTCTGGAAACACCATATATTTT
>TRBJ1-5|TRBV7-8|many|TRBD1
CASSLVYRGGNQPQHF
TGTGCCAGCAGCTTAGTATACAGGGGAGGTAATCAGCCCCAGCATTTT
>TRBJ2-5|TRBV5-6|few|TRBD2
CASSPGLVPETQYF
TGTGCCAGCAGCCCCGGACTAGTCCCAGAGACCCAGTACTTC
>TRBJ2-2|TRBV7-6|many|-
CASSLDRGTGELFF
TGTGCCAGCAGCTTAGACCGAGGGACCGGGGAGCTGTTTTTT
>TRBJ2-1|TRBV12-3/TRBV12-4|many|TRBD2
CASSSGTSGPAPFF
TGTGCCAGCAGTTCCGGGACTAGCGGTCCAGCCCCGTTCTTC
>TRBJ1-1|TRBV3-1|-|-
CASSRSDLRLGTEAFF
TGTGCCAGCAGCCGGTCGGACTTACGTTTGGGGACTGAAGCTTTCTTT
>TRBJ2-1|TRBV24-1|-|TRBD2
CATSEQTSGRNEQFF
TGTGCCACCAGTGAGCAAACTAGCGGGAGGAATGAGCAGTTCTTC
>TRBJ1-1|TRBV6-6|few|TRBD1
CASRETGTVNTEAFF
TGTGCCAGCAGAGAAACCGGGACAGTGAACACTGAAGCTTTCTTT
>TRBJ1-1|TRBV29-1|many|TRBD1
CSVVGTERMNTEAFF
TGCAGCGTTGTGGGGACAGAGAGAATGAACACTGAAGCTTTCTTT
>TRBJ2-5|TRBV12-3/TRBV12-4|many|TRBD2
CASSSRREILETQYF
TGTGCCAGCAGTAGTCGGCGGGAGATCTTAGAGACCCAGTACTTC
>TRBJ1-4|TRBV7-2|many|-
CASSSPKGFEKLFF
TGTGCCAGCAGCTCACCAAAGGGATTTGAAAAACTGTTTTTT
>TRBJ1-1|TRBV28|many|-
CASSSKQGYTEAFF
TGTGCCAGCAGTTCGAAACAGGGTTACACTGAAGCTTTCTTT